The clone carrying this TCR beta chain has just a few counts. The CDR3 sequence is 15 residues long. Germline V gives CDR1 SGHRS, CDR2 YFSETQ. J lost 3 bases, V lost 4 bases, and 6 bases had no gene match. The data are from a study of human T cells and chemical hapten exposure. Unique molecular identifiers were linked by the library to individual cDNA molecules. One entry per CDR3 protein results from TCRdb running MiXCR on the RACE reads. This table has 190,000 or so distinct CDR3 sequences, roughly 30% appearing once. Time point in this sample: pre-sensitization, week 0. The treatment: therapeutic diphenylcyclopropenone sensitization with weekly scalp DPC.

This material consisted of whole blood, taken in connection with sensitization to the hapten diphenylcyclopropenone (DPC). The V gene is TRBV5-1, the J gene TRBJ2-7, with 11 positions matching TRBD1. The receptor was derived from a woman aged 25 to 39 with alopecia areata. Some clones in this sample may be carry-over from other donors' samples. This CDR3 reads CASSLGQGVYYEQYF. The CDR3 DNA sequence: TGCGCCAGCAGCCTGGGACAGGGGGTATACTACGAGCAGTACTTC. The whole variable domain, remainder taken from reference TRBV5-1 and TRBJ2-7, is KAGVTQTPRYLIKTRGQQVTLSCSPISGHRSVSWYQQTPGQGLQFLFEYFSETQRNKGNFPGRFSGRQFSNSRSEMNVSTLELGDSALYLCASSLGQGVYYEQYFGPGTRLTVT.